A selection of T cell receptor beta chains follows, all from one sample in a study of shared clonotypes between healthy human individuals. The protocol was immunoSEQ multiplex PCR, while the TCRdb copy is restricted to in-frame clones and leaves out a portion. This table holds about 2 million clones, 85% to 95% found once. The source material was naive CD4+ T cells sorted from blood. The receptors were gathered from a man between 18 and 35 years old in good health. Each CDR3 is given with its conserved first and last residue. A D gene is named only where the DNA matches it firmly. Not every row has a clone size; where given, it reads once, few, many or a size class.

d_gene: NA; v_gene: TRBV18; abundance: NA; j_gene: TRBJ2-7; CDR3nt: TGTGCCAGCTCACCGATTCACAGGGTCGACGAGCAGTACTTC; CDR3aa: CASSPIHRVDEQYF
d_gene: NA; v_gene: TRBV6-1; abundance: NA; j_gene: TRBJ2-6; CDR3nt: TGTGCCAGCAGTGAGGACCCGTTCTCTGGGGCCAACGTCCTGACTTTC; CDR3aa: CASSEDPFSGANVLTF
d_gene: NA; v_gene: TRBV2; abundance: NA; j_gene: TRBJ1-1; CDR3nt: TGTGCCAGCAGTAAGCGGACACAGAACACTGAAGCTTTCTTT; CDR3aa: CASSKRTQNTEAFF
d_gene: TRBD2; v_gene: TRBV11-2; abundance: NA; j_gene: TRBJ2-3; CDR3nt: TGTGCCAGCAGCAGAACGACTAGCGGGGGGGACGATACGCAGTATTTT; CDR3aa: CASSRTTSGGDDTQYF
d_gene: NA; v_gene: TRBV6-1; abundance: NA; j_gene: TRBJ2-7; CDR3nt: TGTGCCAGCAGTGAAGGGACGACCCGGGACGAGCAGTACTTC; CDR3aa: CASSEGTTRDEQYF
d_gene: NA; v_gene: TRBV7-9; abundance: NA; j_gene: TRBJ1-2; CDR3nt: TGTGCCAGCAGCCCCCAACCTGGAGGTGGCTATGGCTACACCTTC; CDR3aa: CASSPQPGGGYGYTF
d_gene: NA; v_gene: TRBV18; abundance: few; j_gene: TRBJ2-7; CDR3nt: TGTGCCAGCTCACCACGGGGCGATACCTACGAGCAGTACTTC; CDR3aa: CASSPRGDTYEQYF
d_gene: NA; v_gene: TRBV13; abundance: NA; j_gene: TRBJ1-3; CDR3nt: TGTGCCAGCAGCCCGTTAACAGACCTCTCTGGAAACACCATATATTTT; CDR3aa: CASSPLTDLSGNTIYF
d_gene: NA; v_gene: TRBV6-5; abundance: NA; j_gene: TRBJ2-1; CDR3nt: TGTGCCAGCAGCCGGAGGGGTGAGGAGTTCTTC; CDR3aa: CASSRRGEEFF
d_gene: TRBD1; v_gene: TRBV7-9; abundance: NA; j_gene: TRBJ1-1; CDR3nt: TGTGCCAGCAGCCCGGGGACAGGAGAGCACTACACTGAAGCTTTCTTT; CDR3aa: CASSPGTGEHYTEAFF
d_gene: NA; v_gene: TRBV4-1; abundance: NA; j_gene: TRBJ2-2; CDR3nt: TGCGCCAGCAGCTCCGAGGGGAGGTTCACCGGGGAGCTGTTTTTT; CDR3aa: CASSSEGRFTGELFF
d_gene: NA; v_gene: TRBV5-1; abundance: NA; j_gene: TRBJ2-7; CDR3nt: TGCGCCAGCAGCTTGGGCGGTAACTCCTACGAGCAGTACTTC; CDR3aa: CASSLGGNSYEQYF
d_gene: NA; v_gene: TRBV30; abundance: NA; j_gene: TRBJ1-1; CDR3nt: TGTGCCTGGAGTGGCGGTCGGCAAGCTTTCTTT; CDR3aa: CAWSGGRQAFF
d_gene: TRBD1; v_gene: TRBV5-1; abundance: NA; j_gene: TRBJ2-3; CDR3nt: TGCGCCAGTTTACGAACAGGGGCCACCACAGATACGCAGTATTTT; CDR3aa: CASLRTGATTDTQYF
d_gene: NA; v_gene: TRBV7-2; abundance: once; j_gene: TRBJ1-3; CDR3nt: TGTGCCAGCAGCCCCGTCGGCTCTGGAAACACCATATATTTT; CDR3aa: CASSPVGSGNTIYF
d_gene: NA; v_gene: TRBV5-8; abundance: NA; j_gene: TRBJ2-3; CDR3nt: TGTGCCAGCAGCTTAGGTCCTGGCACAGATACGCAGTATTTT; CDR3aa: CASSLGPGTDTQYF
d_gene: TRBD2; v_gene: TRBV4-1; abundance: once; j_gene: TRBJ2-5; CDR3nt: TGCGCCAGCAGCCCGCCCCCGGGACTAGCGGGGGGTAAAGAGACCCAGTACTTC; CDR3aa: CASSPPPGLAGGKETQYF
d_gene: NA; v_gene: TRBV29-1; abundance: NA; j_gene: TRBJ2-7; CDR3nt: TGCAGCGTTGTGACAGGTTCCTACGAGCAGTACTTC; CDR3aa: CSVVTGSYEQYF